This TCR beta chain was identified during a study of T cells of healthy individuals. This clonotype has just a few counts. Via MiXCR, TCRdb re-called the 5' RACE reads, giving one row per CDR3 protein. The table shows around 100,000 distinct CDR3 sequences, with under 20% occurring only once. The CDR3 is 16 residues long. Germline assignment: CDR1 MDHEN and CDR2 SYDVKM. The trim removed 2 bases at V and 0 bases at J, leaving 3 bases unmatched. The sequence derives from a human donor in good health. The chain is built from TRBV28 and TRBJ2-1, with 8 bases aligning to TRBD2. CDR3: CASSLPGTSSYNEQFF. In DNA, the CDR3 is TGTGCCAGCAGTTTACCCGGGACTAGCTCCTACAATGAGCAGTTCTTC.